The clone carrying this T cell receptor beta chain was seen a handful of times. Then a second PCR, running about 7 to 11 cycles, was carried out with a sample-barcoded 5' primer and a J-beta primer mix. TCRdb analysed the 5' RACE reads with MiXCR anew, one entry per CDR3 protein. The data show about 1.7 million distinct CDR3 sequences, 28% seen once. This sample was taken from a study of blood T cells in healthy people across ages. This CDR3 contains 15 residues. Germline V gene sequence: CDR1 MNHEY, CDR2 SMNVEV (reference sequence). Trimming removed 8 bases from V and 4 bases from J; junction bases left unmatched: 9.

Sequencing was done on a sample of blood. This chain links TRBV27 with TRBJ2-1; 9 bases fit TRBD2. This clonotype originated in a woman in her 30s in good health. CDR3 nucleotides: TGTGCCAGCTTAACGGGCGGGGGGGCTTACAATGAGCAGTTCTTC. This sequence encodes CASLTGGGAYNEQFF.